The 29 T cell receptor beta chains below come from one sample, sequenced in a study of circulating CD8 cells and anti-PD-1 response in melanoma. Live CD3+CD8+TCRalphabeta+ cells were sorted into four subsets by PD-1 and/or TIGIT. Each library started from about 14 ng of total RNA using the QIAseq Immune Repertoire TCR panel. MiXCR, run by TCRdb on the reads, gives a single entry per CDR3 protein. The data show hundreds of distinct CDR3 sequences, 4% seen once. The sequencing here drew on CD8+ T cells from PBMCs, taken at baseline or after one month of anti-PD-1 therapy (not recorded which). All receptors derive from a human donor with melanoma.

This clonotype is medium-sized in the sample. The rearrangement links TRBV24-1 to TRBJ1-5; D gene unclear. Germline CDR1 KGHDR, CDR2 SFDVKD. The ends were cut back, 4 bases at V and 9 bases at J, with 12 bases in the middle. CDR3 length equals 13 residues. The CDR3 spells CATSEFLTGPQHF. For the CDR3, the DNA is TGTGCCACCAGTGAGTTTCTCACGGGGCCCCAGCATTTT.

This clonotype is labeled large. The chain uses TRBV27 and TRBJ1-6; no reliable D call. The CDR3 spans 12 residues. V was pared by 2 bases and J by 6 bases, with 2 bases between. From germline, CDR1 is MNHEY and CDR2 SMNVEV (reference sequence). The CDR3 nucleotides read TGTGCCAGCAGTTTACCTAATTCACCCCTCCACTTT. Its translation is CASSLPNSPLHF.

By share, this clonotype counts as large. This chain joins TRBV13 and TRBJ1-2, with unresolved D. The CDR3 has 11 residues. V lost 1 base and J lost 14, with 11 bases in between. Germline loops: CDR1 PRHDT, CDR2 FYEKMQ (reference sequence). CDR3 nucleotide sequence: TGTGCCAGCAGCTTAGCGGCCAGGCCAACCTTC. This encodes CASSLAARPTF.

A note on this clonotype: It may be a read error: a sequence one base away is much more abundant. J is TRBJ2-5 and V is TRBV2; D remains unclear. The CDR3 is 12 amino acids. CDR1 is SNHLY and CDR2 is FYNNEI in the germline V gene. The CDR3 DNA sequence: TGTGCCTGCAGTGTCGCGGAAGAGACCCAGTACTTC. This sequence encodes CACSVAEETQYF.

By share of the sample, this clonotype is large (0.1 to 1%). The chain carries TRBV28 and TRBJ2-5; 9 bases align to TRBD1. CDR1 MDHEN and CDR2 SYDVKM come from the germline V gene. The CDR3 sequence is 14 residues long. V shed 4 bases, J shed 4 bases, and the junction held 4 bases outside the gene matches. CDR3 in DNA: TGTGCCAGCAGTTGGGGACAGGGTTTAGAGACCCAGTACTTC. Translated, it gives CASSWGQGLETQYF.

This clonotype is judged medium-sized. The CDR3 loop is CASSPLGGGEETQYF. In nucleotides, the CDR3 is TGTGCCAGCAGCCCTCTTGGCGGGGGGGAAGAGACCCAGTACTTC. The J gene is TRBJ2-5, the V gene TRBV7-3, with 9 bases identical to TRBD2. Trimming removed 5 bases from V and 3 bases from J; junction bases left unmatched: 7. CDR1 and CDR2 (germline): SGHTA, FQGTGA. The CDR3 is made up of 15 amino acids.

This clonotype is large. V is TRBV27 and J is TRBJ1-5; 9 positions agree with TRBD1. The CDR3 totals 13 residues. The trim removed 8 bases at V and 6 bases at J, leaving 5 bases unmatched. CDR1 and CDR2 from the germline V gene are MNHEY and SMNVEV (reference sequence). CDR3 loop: CASGRTGVQPQHF. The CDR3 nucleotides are TGTGCCAGCGGACGGACAGGGGTTCAGCCCCAGCATTTT.

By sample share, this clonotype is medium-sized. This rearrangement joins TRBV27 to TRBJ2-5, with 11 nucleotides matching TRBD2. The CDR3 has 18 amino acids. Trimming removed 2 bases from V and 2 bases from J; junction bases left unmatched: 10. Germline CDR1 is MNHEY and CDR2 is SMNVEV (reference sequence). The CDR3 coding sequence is TGTGCCAGCAGTTTAGGGCTAGCGGGAGGAGGGTGGCAAGAGACCCAGTACTTC. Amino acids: CASSLGLAGGGWQETQYF.

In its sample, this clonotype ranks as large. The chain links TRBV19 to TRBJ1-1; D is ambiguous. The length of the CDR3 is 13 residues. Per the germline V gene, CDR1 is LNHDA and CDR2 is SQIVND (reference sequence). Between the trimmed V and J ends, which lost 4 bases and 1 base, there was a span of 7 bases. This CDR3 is CASSNRPNTEAFF. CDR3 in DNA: TGTGCCAGTAGTAACAGACCGAACACTGAAGCTTTCTTT. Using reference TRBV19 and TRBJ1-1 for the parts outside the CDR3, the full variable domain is DGGITQSPKYLFRKEGQNVTLSCEQNLNHDAMYWYRQDPGQGLRLIYYSQIVNDFQKGDIAEGYSVSREKKESFPLTVTSAQKNPTAFYLCASSNRPNTEAFFGQGTRLTVV.

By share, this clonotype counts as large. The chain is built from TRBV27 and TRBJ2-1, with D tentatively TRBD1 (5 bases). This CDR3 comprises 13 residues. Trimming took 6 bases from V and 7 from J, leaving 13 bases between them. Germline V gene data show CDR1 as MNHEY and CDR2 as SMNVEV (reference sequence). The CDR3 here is CASSLPPGNEQFF. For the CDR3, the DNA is TGTGCCAGCAGCCTCCCCCCAGGGAATGAGCAGTTCTTC.

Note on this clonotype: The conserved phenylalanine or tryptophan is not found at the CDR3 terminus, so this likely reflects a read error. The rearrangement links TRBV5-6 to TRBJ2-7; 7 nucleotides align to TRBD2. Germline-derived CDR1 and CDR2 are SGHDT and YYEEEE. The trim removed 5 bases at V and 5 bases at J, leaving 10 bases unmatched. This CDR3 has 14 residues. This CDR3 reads CASSGGEITHEQYL. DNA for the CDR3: TGTGCCAGCAGTGGGGGGGAGATAACCCACGAGCAGTACCTC.

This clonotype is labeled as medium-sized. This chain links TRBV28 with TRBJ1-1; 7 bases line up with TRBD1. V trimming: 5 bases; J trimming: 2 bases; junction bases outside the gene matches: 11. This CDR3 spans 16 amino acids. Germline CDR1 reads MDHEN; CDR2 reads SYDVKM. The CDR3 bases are TGTGCCAGCAGTGGCCCAAGAAACAGGGGTAACACTGAAGCTTTCTTT. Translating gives CASSGPRNRGNTEAFF.

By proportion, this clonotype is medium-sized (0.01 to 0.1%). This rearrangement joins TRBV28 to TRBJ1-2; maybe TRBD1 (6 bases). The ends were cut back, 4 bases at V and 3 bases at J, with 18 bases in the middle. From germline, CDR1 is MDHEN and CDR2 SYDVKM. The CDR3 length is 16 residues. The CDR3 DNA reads TGTGCCAGCAGTTCCGCACCAGGGGCTGTTTACTATGGCTACACCTTC. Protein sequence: CASSSAPGAVYYGYTF.

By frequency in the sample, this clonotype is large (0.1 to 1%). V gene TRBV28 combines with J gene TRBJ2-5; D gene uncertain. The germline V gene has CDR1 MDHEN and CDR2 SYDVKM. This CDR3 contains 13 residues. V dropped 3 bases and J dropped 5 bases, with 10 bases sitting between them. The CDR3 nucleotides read TGTGCCAGCAGTTTGGGTCCGTTGGAGACCCAGTACTTC. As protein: CASSLGPLETQYF.

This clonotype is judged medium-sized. This chain's CDR3 is CAGGTSSRNQPQHF. The CDR3 nucleotides are TGTGCCGGGGGGACAAGTTCCCGCAATCAGCCCCAGCATTTT. This chain connects TRBV19 to TRBJ1-5; D may be TRBD1 (6 bases). The V gene lost 11 bases and the J gene lost 2 bases, with 16 bases spanning the gap. CDR1 is LNHDA and CDR2 is SQIVND in the germline V gene (reference sequence). This CDR3 is 14 amino acids long. The whole variable domain, filled in from reference TRBV19 and TRBJ1-5, reads DGGITQSPKYLFRKEGQNVTLSCEQNLNHDAMYWYRQDPGQGLRLIYYSQIVNDFQKGDIAEGYSVSREKKESFPLTVTSAQKNPTAFYLCAGGTSSRNQPQHFGDGTRLSIL.

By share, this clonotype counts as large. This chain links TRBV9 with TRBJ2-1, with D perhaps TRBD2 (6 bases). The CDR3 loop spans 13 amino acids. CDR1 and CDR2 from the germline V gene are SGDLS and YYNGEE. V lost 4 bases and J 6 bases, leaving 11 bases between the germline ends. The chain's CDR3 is CASSNGRANEQFF. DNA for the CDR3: TGTGCCAGCAGCAACGGGAGAGCCAATGAGCAGTTCTTC.

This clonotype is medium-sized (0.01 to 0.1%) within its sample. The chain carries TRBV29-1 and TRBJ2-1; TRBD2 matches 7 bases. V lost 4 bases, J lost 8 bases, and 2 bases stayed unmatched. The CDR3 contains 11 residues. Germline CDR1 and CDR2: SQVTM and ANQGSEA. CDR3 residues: CSVVAGYEQFF. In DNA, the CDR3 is TGCAGCGTTGTAGCGGGCTATGAGCAGTTCTTC.

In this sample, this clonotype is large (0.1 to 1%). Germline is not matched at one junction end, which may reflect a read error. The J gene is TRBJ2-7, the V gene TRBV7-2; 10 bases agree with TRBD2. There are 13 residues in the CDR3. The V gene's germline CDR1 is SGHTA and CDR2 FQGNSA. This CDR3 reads CASSLLAGASRSF. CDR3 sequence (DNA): TGTGCCAGCAGCTTACTAGCGGGGGCCTCCCGGTCTTTT.

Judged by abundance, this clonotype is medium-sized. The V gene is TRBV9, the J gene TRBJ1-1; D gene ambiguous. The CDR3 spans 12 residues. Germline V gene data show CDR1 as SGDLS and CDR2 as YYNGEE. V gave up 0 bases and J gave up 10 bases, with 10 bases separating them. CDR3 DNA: TGTGCCAGCAGCGTAGAAGGACGCGGAGCTTTCTTT. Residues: CASSVEGRGAFF. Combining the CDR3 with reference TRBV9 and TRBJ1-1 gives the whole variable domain DSGVTQTPKHLITATGQRVTLRCSPRSGDLSVYWYQQSLDQGLQFLIQYYNGEERAKGNILERFSAQQFPDLHSELNLSSLELGDSALYFCASSVEGRGAFFGQGTRLTVV.

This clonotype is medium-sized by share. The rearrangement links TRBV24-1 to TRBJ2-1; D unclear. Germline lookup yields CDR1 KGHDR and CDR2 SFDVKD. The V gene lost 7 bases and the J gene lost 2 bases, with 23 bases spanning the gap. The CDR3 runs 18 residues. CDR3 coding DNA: TGTGCCACCAGCGAGACAATTAGCTTTGGTACCCCCTACAATGAGCAGTTCTTC. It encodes CATSETISFGTPYNEQFF.

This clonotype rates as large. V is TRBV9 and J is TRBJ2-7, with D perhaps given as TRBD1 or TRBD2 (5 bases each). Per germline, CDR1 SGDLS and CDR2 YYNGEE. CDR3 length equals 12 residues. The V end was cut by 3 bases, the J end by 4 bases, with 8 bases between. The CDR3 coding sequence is TGTGCCAGCAGCGCGAGGGGTTACGAGCAGTACTTC. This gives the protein CASSARGYEQYF.

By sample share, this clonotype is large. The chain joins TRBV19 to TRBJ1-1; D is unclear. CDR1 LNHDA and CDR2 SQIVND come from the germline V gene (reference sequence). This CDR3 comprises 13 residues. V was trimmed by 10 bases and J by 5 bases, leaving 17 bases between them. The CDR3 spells CATSPGLGTEAFF. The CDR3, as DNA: TGTGCCACCAGCCCTGGATTAGGGACTGAAGCTTTCTTT.

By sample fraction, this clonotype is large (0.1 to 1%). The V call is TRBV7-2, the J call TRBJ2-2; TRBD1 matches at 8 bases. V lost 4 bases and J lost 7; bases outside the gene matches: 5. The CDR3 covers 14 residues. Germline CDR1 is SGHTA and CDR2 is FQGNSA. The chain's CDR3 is CASSSSGQGGELFF. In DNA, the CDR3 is TGTGCCAGCAGCTCGAGTGGACAGGGCGGGGAGCTGTTTTTT.

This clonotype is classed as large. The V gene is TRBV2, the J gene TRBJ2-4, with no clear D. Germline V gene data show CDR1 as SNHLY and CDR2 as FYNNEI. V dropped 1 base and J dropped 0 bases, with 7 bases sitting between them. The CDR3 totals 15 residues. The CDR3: CASSEVRLAKNIQYF. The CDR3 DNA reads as TGTGCCAGCAGTGAAGTCAGGCTAGCCAAAAACATTCAGTACTTC.

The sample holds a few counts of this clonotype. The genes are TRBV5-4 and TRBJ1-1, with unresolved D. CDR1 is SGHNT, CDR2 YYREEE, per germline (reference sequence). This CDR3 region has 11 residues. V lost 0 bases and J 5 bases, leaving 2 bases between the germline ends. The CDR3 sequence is CASSLGTEAFF. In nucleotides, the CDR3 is TGTGCCAGCAGCTTGGGGACTGAAGCTTTCTTT.

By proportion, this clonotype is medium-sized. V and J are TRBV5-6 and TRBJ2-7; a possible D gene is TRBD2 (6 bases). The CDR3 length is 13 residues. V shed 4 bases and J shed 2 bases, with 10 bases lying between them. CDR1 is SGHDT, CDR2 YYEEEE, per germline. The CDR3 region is CASSRQRAYEQYF. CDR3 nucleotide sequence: TGTGCCAGCAGCAGACAGCGGGCCTACGAGCAGTACTTC.

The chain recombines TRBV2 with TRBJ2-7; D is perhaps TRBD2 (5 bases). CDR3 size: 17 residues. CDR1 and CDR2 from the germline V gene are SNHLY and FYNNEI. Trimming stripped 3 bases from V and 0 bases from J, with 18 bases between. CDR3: CASSESSRTPSSYEQYF. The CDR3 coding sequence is TGTGCCAGCAGTGAGAGTTCGAGGACTCCGAGCTCCTACGAGCAGTACTTC.

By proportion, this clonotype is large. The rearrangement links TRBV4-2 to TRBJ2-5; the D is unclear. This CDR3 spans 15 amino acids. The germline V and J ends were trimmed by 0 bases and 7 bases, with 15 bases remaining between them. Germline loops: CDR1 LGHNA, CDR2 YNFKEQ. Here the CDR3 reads CASSQDQGVAGTQYF. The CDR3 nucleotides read TGTGCCAGCAGCCAAGATCAAGGTGTGGCTGGGACCCAGTACTTC.

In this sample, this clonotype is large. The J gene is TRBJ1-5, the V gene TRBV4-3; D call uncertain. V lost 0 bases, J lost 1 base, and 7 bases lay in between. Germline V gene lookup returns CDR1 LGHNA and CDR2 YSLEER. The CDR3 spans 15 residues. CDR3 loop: CASSQDPKSNQPQHF. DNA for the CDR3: TGCGCCAGCAGCCAAGATCCGAAGAGCAATCAGCCCCAGCATTTT.